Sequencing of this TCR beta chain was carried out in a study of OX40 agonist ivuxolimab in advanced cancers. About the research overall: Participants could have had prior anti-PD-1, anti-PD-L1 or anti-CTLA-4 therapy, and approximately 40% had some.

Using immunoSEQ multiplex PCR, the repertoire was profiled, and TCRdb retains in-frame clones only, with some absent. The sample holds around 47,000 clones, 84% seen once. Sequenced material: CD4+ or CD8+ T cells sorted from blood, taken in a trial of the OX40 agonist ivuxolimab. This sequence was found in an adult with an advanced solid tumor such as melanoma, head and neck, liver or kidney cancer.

The CDR3 spells CASSQIPGLKNIQYF. In DNA, the CDR3 is TGCGCCAGCAGCCAAATACCGGGACTCAAAAACATTCAGTACTTC. This chain connects TRBV4-1 to TRBJ2-4; D might be TRBD2 (6 bases). Trimming left V 2 bases short and J 3 bases short, with 11 bases between. Germline CDR1 reads MGHRA; CDR2 reads YSYEKL. The CDR3 contains 15 residues.